The source of this TCR beta chain is a study of shared T cell receptors in the human thymus. Profiling relied on immunoSEQ multiplex PCR, and the TCRdb table lists in-frame clones only, not all of them. The table includes almost 550,000 clones, approximately 80% detected once. Another study also made use of these data, one on human thymus T cells.

Sequencing used thymocytes. The TCR comes from a boy under two years old with a congenital heart defect.

In DNA, the CDR3 is TGTGCCAGCAGCCCGGGGGACACTGAAGCTTTCTTT. Protein: CASSPGDTEAFF. The rearrangement links TRBV5-4 to TRBJ1-1; the D gene is possibly TRBD1 (5 bases). Trimming pared 4 bases from V and 3 bases from J, leaving 7 bases between. The CDR3 covers 12 residues. Per germline, CDR1 SGHNT and CDR2 YYREEE (reference sequence).